This entry lists 6 T cell receptor beta chains sequenced from one sample in a study of OX40 agonist ivuxolimab in advanced cancers. Profiling relied on immunoSEQ multiplex PCR, and the TCRdb table lists in-frame clones only, not all of them. The table records around 20,000 clones, 74% of them present only once. This specimen was CD4+ or CD8+ T cells sorted from blood, taken in a trial of the OX40 agonist ivuxolimab. The receptors stem from an adult with an advanced solid tumor such as melanoma, head and neck, liver or kidney cancer.

The chain employs TRBV19 and TRBJ2-1; the D gene is possibly TRBD2 (5 bases). There are 15 residues in the CDR3. V was cut by 1 base and J by 3 bases, with 10 bases left in between. CDR1 and CDR2 from the germline V gene are LNHDA and SQIVND (reference sequence). The CDR3 DNA sequence: TGTGCCAGTAGTATAGTCAACAGCGGCTACAATGAGCAGTTCTTC. Residues: CASSIVNSGYNEQFF.

This clone was seen a few times. The chain joins TRBV30 to TRBJ2-7, with unresolved D. Germline V gene data show CDR1 as GTSNPN and CDR2 as SVGIG (reference sequence). The CDR3 has 14 amino acids. V was pared by 5 bases and J by 0 bases, with 14 bases between. For the CDR3, the DNA is TGTGCCTGGGTCGGAGACCTCCCCTCCTACGAGCAGTACTTC. Its protein is CAWVGDLPSYEQYF.

The chain recombines TRBV27 with TRBJ2-1; TRBD2 is a possible D gene (5 bases). V shed 5 bases and J shed 0 bases, with 11 bases lying between them. The CDR3 covers 15 residues. CDR1 is MNHEY and CDR2 is SMNVEV in the germline V gene (reference sequence). The CDR3 protein is CASSMTTVSYNEQFF. DNA for the CDR3: TGTGCCAGCAGTATGACTACTGTCTCCTACAATGAGCAGTTCTTC.

The gene calls are TRBV7-9 and TRBJ1-2, with 7 bases identical to TRBD1. J gave up 4 bases and V 5 bases, and 13 bases lay outside the gene matches. Germline V CDR1 and CDR2: SEHNR, FQNEAQ (reference sequence). This CDR3 has 16 amino acids. CDR3 coding DNA: TGTGCCAGCAGCCGACCCGGGACAGTCCTCTCCTATGGCTACACCTTC. Translated: CASSRPGTVLSYGYTF. Variable domain in full (rest from reference TRBV7-9 and TRBJ1-2): DTGVSQNPRHKITKRGQNVTFRCDPISEHNRLYWYRQTLGQGPEFLTYFQNEAQLEKSRLLSDRFSAERPKGSFSTLEIQRTEQGDSAMYLCASSRPGTVLSYGYTFGSGTRLTVV.

The CDR3 DNA sequence: TGTGCCAGCAGTAGCCAGACAGGGGGCTACAATGAGCAGTTCTTC. It encodes CASSSQTGGYNEQFF. The chain links TRBV6-5 to TRBJ2-1; 9 nucleotides agree with TRBD1. Germline V gene lookup returns CDR1 MNHEY and CDR2 SVGAGI. The ends lost 5 bases at V and 3 bases at J; junction bases unmatched: 5. The length of the CDR3 is 15 residues.

This chain uses TRBV4-3 with TRBJ2-7; D possibly uses TRBD1 or TRBD2 (5 bases each). Per the germline V gene, CDR1 is LGHNA and CDR2 is YSLEER. V lost 1 base and J lost 7, with 8 bases in between. The CDR3 has 12 amino acids. The CDR3 DNA is TGCGCCAGCAGCCAAGGGGGCGGGGAGCAGTACTTC. Its protein product is CASSQGGGEQYF.